The 12 T cell receptor beta chains presented below share a single source sample, sequenced in a study of cytomegalovirus exposure and HLA in healthy donors. Clones were read by immunoSEQ multiplex PCR, and TCRdb kept only the in-frame ones, dropping some. The sample records roughly 140,000 clones, roughly nine tenths being singletons. Material: PBMCs. The receptors here all came from a woman aged 18-29 years in good health and CMV-seropositive.

The V and J genes are TRBV7-3 and TRBJ2-3; no clear D gene. This CDR3 has 11 amino acids. Germline V gene data show CDR1 as SGHTA and CDR2 as FQGTGA. The V end lost 3 bases, the J end lost 5 bases, and 3 bases lay between the germline ends. CDR3 bases: TGTGCCAGCAGCTTTAGAGATACGCAGTATTTT. This gives the protein CASSFRDTQYF.

The V call is TRBV5-6, the J call TRBJ2-7, with D maybe TRBD1 (6 bases). From germline, CDR1 is SGHDT and CDR2 YYEEEE. V lost 2 bases and J 3 bases, leaving 15 bases between the germline ends. The CDR3 extends over 15 amino acids. The CDR3 DNA is TGTGCCAGCAGCTTTGACAGGCGACGGATCTACGAGCAGTACTTC. Its protein is CASSFDRRRIYEQYF.

This chain uses TRBV5-1 with TRBJ2-5, with 8 bases matching TRBD1. The J segment lost 3 bases and the V segment lost 0 bases, leaving 4 bases of the junction unmatched. There are 15 residues in the CDR3. CDR1 is SGHRS, CDR2 YFSETQ, per germline. CDR3 sequence reads: CASSLGDRGKETQYF. For the CDR3, the DNA is TGCGCCAGCAGCTTGGGCGACAGGGGAAAAGAGACCCAGTACTTC.

The CDR3 DNA reads as TGCAGCGTTGCGTTATTTGGGACTAGCGGATACAATGAGCAGTTCTTC. Residues: CSVALFGTSGYNEQFF. The V call is TRBV29-1, the J call TRBJ2-1; the match to TRBD2 covers 11 bases. Trimming took 4 bases from V and 4 from J; bases not matched to a gene: 9. CDR1 SQVTM and CDR2 ANQGSEA come from the germline V gene. The CDR3 has 16 residues.

A note on this clone: Other DNA sequences of this sample code for an identical CDR3. The chain joins TRBV5-4 to TRBJ2-1; 11 nucleotides line up with TRBD2. Germline CDR1 is SGHNT and CDR2 is YYREEE (reference sequence). The CDR3 is made up of 16 amino acids. The junction had 1 base not matched to a gene; V was cut back by 2 bases and J by 0 bases. The CDR3 reads CASSLGTSGSYNEQFF. The CDR3 nucleotides read TGTGCCAGCAGCTTAGGGACTAGCGGCTCCTACAATGAGCAGTTCTTC.

V and J are TRBV28 and TRBJ2-7, with D possibly being TRBD1 (6 bases). Germline V gene lookup returns CDR1 MDHEN and CDR2 SYDVKM. V shed 2 bases and J shed 7 bases, with 21 bases lying between them. This CDR3 has 16 residues. The DNA for the CDR3 is TGTGCCAGCAGTTTAGTAGGGCAGTCCTCAAGGGGGGAGCAGTACTTC. Protein: CASSLVGQSSRGEQYF.

The rearrangement uses TRBV11-2 and TRBJ2-7; 10 positions agree with TRBD2. The CDR3 spans 16 residues. After removal of 4 bases from V and 1 base from J, the junction contained 7 bases not matched to a gene. Germline CDR1 reads SGHAT; CDR2 reads FQNNGV. The CDR3, as DNA: TGTGCCAGCAGCTACTCCTGGACTAGCGGATCCTACGAGCAGTACTTC. It translates to CASSYSWTSGSYEQYF.

The V and J genes are TRBV28 and TRBJ2-2; 7 nucleotides agree with TRBD1. CDR1 and CDR2 from the germline V gene are MDHEN and SYDVKM. The CDR3 is made up of 17 amino acids. With V trimmed by 6 bases and J by 2 bases, 12 bases remained unmatched. The CDR3 protein is CASRALNRGKNTGELFF. CDR3 DNA: TGTGCCAGCAGAGCCCTGAACAGGGGAAAAAACACCGGGGAGCTGTTTTTT.

To note about this clone: The junction shows a germline mismatch at one end, possibly a read error. The rearrangement joins TRBV7-7 to TRBJ2-2; 9 nucleotides match TRBD2. This CDR3 comprises 15 residues. The germline CDR1 and CDR2 sequences are SSHAT and FNYEAQ (reference sequence). This CDR3 is CASSVGLANTGELFF. For the CDR3, the DNA is TGTGCTAGCAGCGTGGGACTAGCTAACACCGGGGAGCTGTTTTTT.

The chain carries TRBV14 and TRBJ2-7, with 10 bases lining up with TRBD1. J lost 2 bases, V lost 4 bases, and 2 bases had no gene match. CDR3 size: 14 residues. From germline, CDR1 is SGHDN and CDR2 FVKESK. CDR3 loop: CASSRTGGPYEQYF. The CDR3 DNA sequence: TGTGCCAGCAGCCGGACAGGGGGACCCTACGAGCAGTACTTC.

This clone was counted once. This sequence joins TRBV28 and TRBJ1-2, with D possibly TRBD1 on 5 matching bases. Germline V CDR1 and CDR2: MDHEN, SYDVKM. The germline V and J ends were trimmed by 2 bases and 2 bases, with 9 bases remaining between them. The CDR3 has 14 residues. This CDR3 is CASSLTGPNYGYTF. The CDR3 DNA reads as TGTGCCAGCAGTTTAACAGGTCCAAACTATGGCTACACCTTC.

The chain carries TRBV28 and TRBJ2-2; D remains ambiguous. The CDR3 contains 13 residues. The V gene lost 5 bases and the J gene lost 6 bases, with 10 bases spanning the gap. Germline CDR1 MDHEN, CDR2 SYDVKM. Written as DNA, the CDR3 is TGTGCCAGCAGTCCGTCTAACCCCGGGGAGCTGTTTTTT. Amino acids: CASSPSNPGELFF.